The TCR beta chain described here comes from a study of cytomegalovirus exposure and HLA in healthy donors. Overall study findings and caveats: In most subjects, TCR beta sequences reportedly gave accurate predictions of HLA-A and HLA-B alleles.

PCR employed 60 Vbeta and 13 Jbeta primers. The repertoire was sequenced with immunoSEQ multiplex PCR; TCRdb's copy has only in-frame clones and lacks some. The repertoire includes around 90,000 clones, around four fifths of them detected once, and 2.5% to 3.5% sits in the top ten. Per the germline V gene, CDR1 is MNHNY and CDR2 is SVGAGI (reference sequence). The CDR3 spans 14 residues. The V gene end was trimmed by 6 bases and the J gene end by 4 bases; junction bases not matched to a gene: 4. This clone was seen only once. Its antigen is currently unknown. The sample was PBMCs. This receptor was obtained from a man under 40 in good health and CMV-seronegative. The chain recombines TRBV6-6 with TRBJ2-2, with 8 bases matching TRBD2. The CDR3: CASRGLGSTGELFF. The CDR3 bases are TGTGCCAGCAGGGGACTAGGATCCACCGGGGAGCTGTTTTTT.